The 16 T cell receptor beta chains below all came from one sample that was sequenced in a study of CD8 T cells in ankylosing spondylitis. These receptors lack a known antigen. TCRdb recomputed calls from the 5' RACE reads with MiXCR, one row per CDR3 protein. This sample has 800,000 to 900,000 distinct CDR3 sequences, with approximately 12% found just once. Notes on the study in general: It appeared that ankylosing spondylitis blood was characterized by a TCR beta motif of several highly homologous variants.

Sequenced: blood, either unsorted or a sorted T cell fraction (not recorded which). The source is a male donor with ankylosing spondylitis.

The rearrangement uses TRBV5-1 and TRBJ1-1; TRBD1 matches at 7 bases. CDR1 and CDR2 (germline): SGHRS, YFSETQ. The CDR3 totals 14 residues. V shed 0 bases, J shed 11 bases, and the junction held 10 bases outside the gene matches. CDR3: CASSLAPGTVDAFF. The CDR3 region has the DNA TGCGCCAGCAGCTTGGCCCCGGGGACAGTTGATGCTTTCTTT.

This chain links TRBV27 with TRBJ2-1; a weak D match, TRBD2 (7 bases). Germline V gene data show CDR1 as MNHEY and CDR2 as SMNVEV (reference sequence). The V end was cut by 4 bases, the J end by 8 bases, with 27 bases between. This CDR3 has 18 amino acids. The CDR3 nucleotides read TGTGCCAGCAGTTCGCCCAGGGGTCAGCGGGGCTATCGGGATGAGCAGTTCTTC. The encoded protein is CASSSPRGQRGYRDEQFF.

This clonotype was detected only a few times. In DNA, the CDR3 is TGTGCCAGCAGCTCCCGCGGGCGGGGGGCCGCCTTGTTCCCAGATACGCAGTATTTT. Protein product: CASSSRGRGAALFPDTQYF. The chain uses TRBV11-2 and TRBJ2-3, with 8 bases matching TRBD2. This CDR3 contains 19 residues. The germline CDR1 and CDR2 sequences are SGHAT and FQNNGV. The V and J ends lost 4 bases and 4 bases, in that order; junction bases with no gene match: 19.

The rearrangement joins TRBV5-5 to TRBJ2-2; TRBD1 might be the D (6 bases). Germline lookup yields CDR1 SGHKS and CDR2 YYEKEE (reference sequence). The CDR3 has 15 amino acids. Trimming took off 0 bases at V and 4 bases at J, with 10 bases between the two ends. The DNA for the CDR3 is TGTGCCAGCAGCTTGGTCGGGACATCCACCGGGGAGCTGTTTTTT. This sequence encodes CASSLVGTSTGELFF.

In its sample, this clonotype was seen a few times. V is TRBV4-1 and J is TRBJ1-2; 10 bases agree with TRBD1. The CDR3 is made up of 16 amino acids. CDR1 is MGHRA and CDR2 is YSYEKL in the germline V gene. The V gene end was trimmed by 1 base and the J gene end by 4 bases; junction bases not matched to a gene: 6. The CDR3 loop reads CASSQGWTGGFYGYTF. The CDR3, as DNA: TGCGCCAGCAGCCAAGGGTGGACAGGGGGGTTCTATGGCTACACCTTC.

The chain employs TRBV5-4 and TRBJ2-3; no definite D call. The CDR3 is 14 amino acids. Between the trimmed V and J ends, which lost 3 bases and 2 bases, there was a span of 10 bases. The germline gives CDR1 SGHNT, CDR2 YYREEE (reference sequence). CDR3 residues: CASSSSFLTDTQYF. The CDR3 DNA sequence: TGTGCCAGCAGCTCTTCCTTCCTCACAGATACGCAGTATTTT. The whole variable domain, filled in from reference TRBV5-4 and TRBJ2-3, reads ETGVTQSPTHLIKTRGQQVTLRCSSQSGHNTVSWYQQALGQGPQFIFQYYREEENGRGNFPPRFSGLQFPNYSSELNVNALELDDSALYLCASSSSFLTDTQYFGPGTRLTVL.

This clonotype showed up many times. This chain joins TRBV11-2 and TRBJ2-1, with a possible D match to TRBD1 (5 bases). The CDR3 is 13 residues long. V lost 1 base, J lost 7 bases, and 8 bases lay in between. CDR1 SGHAT and CDR2 FQNNGV come from the germline V gene. The CDR3 loop reads CASSLGRENEQFF. The DNA for the CDR3 is TGTGCCAGCAGCTTAGGCAGGGAAAATGAGCAGTTCTTC.

This clonotype was recorded many times. One end of the junction is discordant with germline, which a read error may explain. This sequence joins TRBV29-1 and TRBJ2-2, with a possible D match to TRBD1 (5 bases). The CDR3 spans 12 residues. Germline values: CDR1 SQVTM, CDR2 ANQGSEA. CDR3 nucleotides: TGCAGCGCTGAAGGGGATTCCGGGGAGCTGTTTTTT. Protein product: CSAEGDSGELFF.

This clonotype showed up many times. This chain links TRBV29-1 with TRBJ2-5; D perhaps matches TRBD1 (6 bases). This CDR3 has 12 residues. Per the germline V gene, CDR1 is SQVTM and CDR2 is ANQGSEA. CDR3 DNA sequence: TGCAGTGAGGACAGCTCCCAAGAGACCCAGTACTTC. Its translation: CSEDSSQETQYF.

The sample holds many counts of this clonotype. V is TRBV5-6 and J is TRBJ1-1; D not resolved. Trimming removed 1 base at V and 0 bases at J, with 7 bases between. This CDR3 has 14 residues. In germline, CDR1 is SGHDT, CDR2 YYEEEE. CDR3 DNA sequence: TGTGCCAGCAGCTTGTTCCAGGTGAACACTGAAGCTTTCTTT. As protein: CASSLFQVNTEAFF.

This clonotype has a count of ten or more. CDR3 in amino acids: CASSTRPGNTIYF. The DNA for the CDR3 is TGTGCCAGCAGCACACGCCCTGGAAACACCATATATTTT. This chain joins TRBV7-3 and TRBJ1-3; D uncertain. Per the germline V gene, CDR1 is SGHTA and CDR2 is FQGTGA. This CDR3 spans 13 amino acids. The germline V and J ends were trimmed by 5 bases and 2 bases, with 7 bases remaining between them.

This clonotype came up a few times. The chain is built from TRBV7-2 and TRBJ1-3; a possible D gene is TRBD1 (5 bases). CDR1 is SGHTA and CDR2 is FQGNSA in the germline V gene. With 8 bases removed from V and 4 bases from J, the gap between germline ends came to 12 bases. The CDR3 runs to 13 residues. The CDR3 bases are TGTGCCAGCGGGAACAGACAGGGAAACACCATATATTTT. Translated, it gives CASGNRQGNTIYF.

This clonotype was found a few times. The chain combines TRBV20-1 with TRBJ2-7; D is unclear. Germline assignment: CDR1 DFQATT and CDR2 SNEGSKA (reference sequence). This CDR3 has 13 amino acids. The V end lost 0 bases, the J end lost 2 bases, and 8 bases lay between the germline ends. CDR3 sequence: CSARDLGPYEQYF. The CDR3 DNA reads TGCAGTGCTAGAGATCTCGGTCCCTACGAGCAGTACTTC.

The rearrangement uses TRBV10-1 and TRBJ2-1; 8 bases match TRBD2. This CDR3 is built from 14 residues. Trimming removed 5 bases from V and 6 bases from J; junction bases left unmatched: 6. The germline V gene encodes CDR1 WNHNN and CDR2 SYGVQD (reference sequence). The CDR3 spells CASSPAGATNEQFF. As DNA, the CDR3 is TGCGCCAGCAGTCCAGCGGGAGCGACCAATGAGCAGTTCTTC.

This clonotype was seen more than once but under ten times. This rearrangement joins TRBV10-3 to TRBJ2-1; 9 nucleotides align to TRBD2. The V gene's germline CDR1 is ENHRY and CDR2 SYGVKD. Unmatched junction bases numbered 4, after V lost 0 bases and J lost 4 bases. This CDR3 region has 16 residues. The CDR3 sequence is CAISESLAGWYNEQFF. CDR3 in DNA: TGTGCCATCAGTGAGTCTCTAGCGGGGTGGTACAATGAGCAGTTCTTC.

The rearrangement uses TRBV20-1 and TRBJ2-7; 11 nucleotides agree with TRBD1. With 5 bases clipped from V and 4 bases from J, the junction kept 10 bases outside the gene matches. This CDR3 has 15 residues. Germline V gives CDR1 DFQATT, CDR2 SNEGSKA (reference sequence). CDR3 in amino acids: CSALDRGRTGYEQYF. As DNA, the CDR3 is TGCAGTGCTCTGGACAGGGGGCGCACGGGGTACGAGCAGTACTTC.